The clone carrying this TCR beta chain was seen many times. Unique molecular identifiers tagged the TCRbeta library. MiXCR, applied by TCRdb to the PCR reads, yields one record per CDR3 protein. The sample lists 250,000 to 300,000 distinct CDR3 sequences, 10% occurring once. This sample stems from a study of T-cell reconstitution after alpha-beta-depleted transplantation in children. This CDR3 comprises 15 residues. The V and J ends lost 3 bases and 9 bases respectively, with 22 bases between them. CDR1 and CDR2 from the germline V gene are SQVTM and ANQGSEA. V is TRBV29-1 and J is TRBJ2-3; perhaps TRBD2 as D (5 bases). This specimen was PBMCs, taken before TCRalphabeta/CD19-depleted stem cell transplant. This clonotype was sampled from a boy in the first two years of life with acute myeloid leukemia, due to receive a stem cell transplant. CDR3 region: CSVDRAGSEGRTQYF. The CDR3 bases are TGCAGCGTTGATAGGGCTGGGTCAGAGGGAAGAACGCAGTATTTT.